The 16 T cell receptor beta chains below all came from one sample that was sequenced in a study of blood T cell repertoires in COVID-19 (dated by TCRdb to about 2020). The library was obtained by the immunoSEQ multiplex PCR assay. As stored in TCRdb, this immuneACCESS dataset retains in-frame rearrangements with V and J assigned. A fraction of the clones does not appear; measured against another copy, unresolved V genes explain less than half of the discrepancy, and the remainder lacks a known reason. This sample is represented by about 410,000 clones; about 88% of them were singletons. The biggest ten clones account for about 1.4% of the sample. The sequenced sample consisted of peripheral blood. These receptors were collected from a woman aged 40 to 50 with COVID-19, enrolled during active disease.

The J gene is TRBJ2-3, the V gene TRBV9, with 13 bases matching TRBD2. The V gene end was trimmed by 4 bases and the J gene end by 2 bases; junction bases not matched to a gene: 7. The germline CDR1 and CDR2 sequences are SGDLS and YYNGEE. The CDR3 loop spans 17 amino acids. Written as DNA, the CDR3 is TGTGCCAGCAGCTACTTGACTAGCGGGAGGCTCACAGATACGCAGTATTTT. This encodes CASSYLTSGRLTDTQYF.

The chain links TRBV28 to TRBJ1-2, with 8 bases lining up with TRBD1. The CDR3 has 16 amino acids. Trimming at V came to 2 bases and at J to 1 base, leaving 6 bases not matched to a gene. Germline-derived CDR1 and CDR2 are MDHEN and SYDVKM. The CDR3 protein is CASSLPQGAHNYGYTF. The DNA for the CDR3 is TGTGCCAGCAGTTTACCTCAGGGGGCGCATAACTATGGCTACACCTTC.

The gene calls are TRBV6-6 and TRBJ1-5, with D possibly TRBD1 on 5 matching bases. Germline V gives CDR1 MNHNY, CDR2 SVGAGI (reference sequence). V dropped 9 bases and J dropped 11 bases, with 20 bases sitting between them. The length of the CDR3 is 13 residues. The CDR3 loop is CASKDSSALAQHF. For the CDR3, the DNA is TGTGCCAGTAAAGACAGCTCGGCTTTGGCCCAGCATTTT.

The chain joins TRBV19 to TRBJ1-1; D unresolved. Germline V gene lookup returns CDR1 LNHDA and CDR2 SQIVND (reference sequence). CDR3 size: 14 residues. With 5 bases removed from V and 0 bases from J, the gap between germline ends came to 10 bases. DNA of the CDR3: TGTGCCAGTAGTGGCGGTATCATGAACACTGAAGCTTTCTTT. It codes for CASSGGIMNTEAFF.

V gene TRBV7-9 combines with J gene TRBJ1-5; maybe TRBD1 (6 bases). The V and J ends lost 1 base and 7 bases respectively, with 14 bases between them. Per germline, CDR1 SEHNR and CDR2 FQNEAQ (reference sequence). This CDR3 has 15 amino acids. CDR3 sequence reads: CASSLGTARGQPQHF. CDR3 in DNA: TGTGCCAGCAGCTTAGGGACAGCTCGAGGGCAGCCCCAGCATTTT. The whole variable domain, remainder taken from reference TRBV7-9 and TRBJ1-5, is DTGVSQNPRHKITKRGQNVTFRCDPISEHNRLYWYRQTLGQGPEFLTYFQNEAQLEKSRLLSDRFSAERPKGSFSTLEIQRTEQGDSAMYLCASSLGTARGQPQHFGDGTRLSIL.

The gene calls are TRBV27 and TRBJ1-2; 8 positions match TRBD1. Unmatched junction bases numbered 7, after V lost 5 bases and J lost 8 bases. The CDR3 spans 13 residues. Germline CDR1 reads MNHEY; CDR2 reads SMNVEV (reference sequence). The CDR3 DNA sequence: TGTGCCAGCAGTCCAGGACAGGGAATGGGCTACACCTTC. Translation: CASSPGQGMGYTF.

The chain combines TRBV2 with TRBJ1-5; 9 bases match TRBD1. Germline lookup yields CDR1 SNHLY and CDR2 FYNNEI. V lost 7 bases and J lost 0; bases outside the gene matches: 7. CDR3 size: 16 residues. DNA for the CDR3: TGTGCCAGCAACCGGGACAGGGCAAGTAGCAATCAGCCCCAGCATTTT. The encoded protein is CASNRDRASSNQPQHF.

The rearrangement joins TRBV13 to TRBJ1-6; the match to TRBD1 covers 10 bases. The CDR3 contains 17 residues. V lost 4 bases, J lost 6 bases, and 9 bases stayed unmatched. CDR1 is PRHDT and CDR2 is FYEKMQ in the germline V gene (reference sequence). The CDR3 nucleotides are TGTGCCAGCAGCTCTAACCGGGACAGGGGTTTTAATTCACCCCTCCACTTT. This encodes CASSSNRDRGFNSPLHF. The whole variable domain, remainder taken from reference TRBV13 and TRBJ1-6, is AAGVIQSPRHLIKEKRETATLKCYPIPRHDTVYWYQQGPGQDPQFLISFYEKMQSDKGSIPDRFSAQQFSDYHSELNMSSLELGDSALYFCASSSNRDRGFNSPLHFGNGTRLTVT.

The chain employs TRBV6-5 and TRBJ1-1; 7 bases line up with TRBD1. CDR3 length: 16 residues. Looked up from germline, CDR1 is MNHEY and CDR2 is SVGAGI. V gave up 2 bases and J gave up 2 bases; unmatched junction bases: 8. The DNA for the CDR3 is TGTGCCAGCAGTTACCTCCTACAGGGGTCAAACACTGAAGCTTTCTTT. Translating it yields CASSYLLQGSNTEAFF.

A note on this clone: This sample includes further DNA sequences coding for the same CDR3. V usage is TRBV3-1 (or the pseudogene TRBV3-2) and J usage is TRBJ1-1; D perhaps matches TRBD1 (5 bases). The CDR3 is 14 residues long. V lost 1 base and J lost 3, with 9 bases in between. CDR1 is LGHDT, CDR2 YNNKEL, per germline (reference sequence). The chain's CDR3 is CASSQVGGDTEAFF. CDR3 coding DNA: TGTGCCAGCAGCCAAGTGGGGGGTGACACTGAAGCTTTCTTT.

V and J are TRBV6-6 and TRBJ1-1, with 7 bases lining up with TRBD1. The CDR3 has 15 residues. Per the germline V gene, CDR1 is MNHNY and CDR2 is SVGAGI (reference sequence). Trimming took 5 bases from V and 2 from J; bases not matched to a gene: 8. CDR3 bases: TGTGCCAGCAGTAAAAAGACAGGGAGAAACACTGAAGCTTTCTTT. The encoded protein is CASSKKTGRNTEAFF.

J is TRBJ2-1 and V is TRBV6-5; tentative D call: TRBD2 (5 bases). CDR1 MNHEY and CDR2 SVGAGI come from the germline V gene. The CDR3 is 14 amino acids. V was clipped by 3 bases and J by 9 bases, with 15 bases between them. CDR3 protein: CASSYKRTFGEQFF. The CDR3 coding sequence is TGTGCCAGCAGTTATAAGCGGACGTTTGGTGAGCAGTTCTTC.

J is TRBJ1-1 and V is TRBV7-3, with D possibly matching TRBD1 (5 bases). CDR1 and CDR2 from the germline V gene are SGHTA and FQGTGA. The V and J ends lost 7 bases and 1 base respectively, with 10 bases between them. CDR3 length equals 13 residues. The DNA of the CDR3 is TGTGCCAGCAAGGTGACAGCGAACACTGAAGCTTTCTTT. This codes for CASKVTANTEAFF.

The chain carries TRBV7-8 and TRBJ1-5; D might be TRBD1 (6 bases). The V end was cut by 3 bases, the J end by 3 bases, with 18 bases between. CDR1 SGHVS and CDR2 FQNEAQ come from the germline V gene. The CDR3 runs to 17 residues. CDR3 loop: CASSFLEGGRYNQPQHF. CDR3 DNA sequence: TGTGCCAGCAGCTTTCTCGAGGGGGGGAGGTACAATCAGCCCCAGCATTTT.

This chain uses TRBV19 with TRBJ2-5, with a possible D match to TRBD1 (6 bases). Deletions cut 10 bases from V and 5 bases from J, with 17 bases between. Germline V gives CDR1 LNHDA, CDR2 SQIVND (reference sequence). This CDR3 contains 13 residues. The chain's CDR3 is CATTTQGLETQYF. The CDR3, as DNA: TGTGCCACCACCACCCAGGGGTTGGAGACCCAGTACTTC.

Only one count was recorded for this clone. The chain couples TRBV27 to TRBJ1-5; TRBD1 agrees at 7 bases. CDR1 is MNHEY, CDR2 SMNVEV, per germline (reference sequence). Losses at the gene ends were 6 bases for V and 4 bases for J; bases not matched to a gene: 9. There are 15 residues in the CDR3. In DNA, the CDR3 is TGTGCCAGCAGACCCTACCGGACAGGTAATCAGCCCCAGCATTTT. This sequence encodes CASRPYRTGNQPQHF.